One and the same sample provided the 19 T cell receptor beta chains below, sequenced in a study of T cell responses to AZD1222 COVID-19 vaccine. Here immunoSEQ multiplex PCR was the method, and the copy in TCRdb shows in-frame clones only, minus some. Of some 60,000 clones listed, 80% to 90% are singletons. The sample consisted of peripheral blood, taken 28 days after the second AZD1222 dose. Receptors were obtained from an adult who received the AZD1222 COVID-19 vaccine.

This rearrangement joins TRBV19 to TRBJ1-6, with a weak D call TRBD1 (6 bases). CDR1 and CDR2 from the germline V gene are LNHDA and SQIVND (reference sequence). The CDR3 runs 12 residues. The germline V and J ends were trimmed by 11 bases and 7 bases, with 12 bases remaining between them. Here the CDR3 reads CAGGTGNSPLHF. The CDR3 DNA reads TGTGCCGGGGGCACAGGGAATTCACCCCTCCACTTT.

This rearrangement joins TRBV5-1 to TRBJ1-1; possibly TRBD1 for D (5 bases). CDR3 length: 11 residues. V was pared by 6 bases and J by 11 bases, with 14 bases between. Germline V gene sequence: CDR1 SGHRS, CDR2 YFSETQ. The CDR3 DNA reads as TGCGCCAGCACCGAGGGACTCGGCGCTTTCTTT. Amino acid sequence: CASTEGLGAFF.

The chain is built from TRBV6-4 and TRBJ2-3; no clear D. Germline-derived CDR1 and CDR2 are MRHNA and SNTAGT. CDR3 length: 13 amino acids. Trimming removed 6 bases at V and 1 base at J, with 8 bases between. This CDR3 reads CASSQQRTDTQYF. DNA of the CDR3: TGTGCCAGCAGCCAACAGCGCACAGATACGCAGTATTTT.

The chain recombines TRBV27 with TRBJ2-7; 9 bases are shared with TRBD2. In germline, CDR1 is MNHEY, CDR2 SMNVEV (reference sequence). V was clipped by 6 bases and J by 5 bases; unmatched bases: 5. The CDR3 extends over 13 amino acids. The CDR3 DNA reads as TGTGCCAGCAGATTAGCGGGAGCCCACGAGCAGTACTTC. Its translation is CASRLAGAHEQYF.

This chain connects TRBV27 to TRBJ1-2, with D possibly matching TRBD1 (5 bases). Per germline, CDR1 MNHEY and CDR2 SMNVEV (reference sequence). Trimming stripped 1 base from V and 12 bases from J, with 12 bases between. CDR3 size: 12 residues. Here the CDR3 DNA reads TGTGCCAGCAGTTTATTGGGGCCCCTGGACACCTTC. It specifies CASSLLGPLDTF.

This chain links TRBV2 with TRBJ1-4, with D perhaps matching TRBD1 (5 bases). Trimming stripped 6 bases from V and 3 bases from J, with 11 bases between. The CDR3 is 14 residues long. The V gene's germline CDR1 is SNHLY and CDR2 FYNNEI. CDR3 sequence reads: CASSARDANEKLFF. The CDR3 nucleotides are TGTGCCAGCAGCGCACGGGACGCTAATGAAAAACTGTTTTTT.

The chain employs TRBV9 and TRBJ2-2; D possibly corresponds to TRBD2 (6 bases). V shed 4 bases and J shed 4 bases, with 14 bases lying between them. Germline CDR1 is SGDLS and CDR2 is YYNGEE. The CDR3 is made up of 15 amino acids. This chain's CDR3 is CASSMTGTSTGELFF. The CDR3 DNA reads TGTGCCAGCAGCATGACCGGGACTTCCACCGGGGAGCTGTTTTTT.

The chain joins TRBV7-2 to TRBJ1-2; D is unclear. Germline V gene lookup returns CDR1 SGHTA and CDR2 FQGNSA. V lost 1 base to trimming and J lost 3 bases, with 12 bases between them. This CDR3 contains 15 residues. The CDR3 sequence: CASSLVMGFDYGYTF. The CDR3 DNA is TGTGCCAGCAGCTTAGTTATGGGGTTCGACTATGGCTACACCTTC. The variable domain in full, completed from reference TRBV7-2 and TRBJ1-2, reads GAGVSQSPSNKVTEKGKDVELRCDPISGHTALYWYRQSLGQGLEFLIYFQGNSAPDKSGLPSDRFSAERTGGSVSTLTIQRTQQEDSAVYLCASSLVMGFDYGYTFGSGTRLTVV.

The chain has TRBV19 and TRBJ2-3; D perhaps matches TRBD2 (6 bases). The CDR3 covers 14 residues. Between the trimmed V and J ends, which lost 1 base and 1 base, there was a span of 6 bases. Germline V gene data show CDR1 as LNHDA and CDR2 as SQIVND (reference sequence). The chain's CDR3 is CASSIGGGTDTQYF. The CDR3 nucleotides are TGTGCCAGTAGTATAGGGGGGGGCACAGATACGCAGTATTTT. The full variable domain, completed using reference TRBV19 and TRBJ2-3, is DGGITQSPKYLFRKEGQNVTLSCEQNLNHDAMYWYRQDPGQGLRLIYYSQIVNDFQKGDIAEGYSVSREKKESFPLTVTSAQKNPTAFYLCASSIGGGTDTQYFGPGTRLTVL.

The chain is built from TRBV4-2 and TRBJ2-3; TRBD2 matches at 11 bases. Germline CDR1 LGHNA, CDR2 YNFKEQ. This CDR3 has 17 residues. J lost 5 bases, V lost 4 bases, and 11 bases had no gene match. The CDR3 bases are TGTGCCAGCAGCCCACAAGGGGTAGCGGGGGGGGTAGATACGCAGTATTTT. This encodes CASSPQGVAGGVDTQYF.

The sample holds one count of this clone. The chain is built from TRBV9 and TRBJ2-7, with D possibly matching TRBD2 (5 bases). Germline values: CDR1 SGDLS, CDR2 YYNGEE. The CDR3 is 15 residues long. Trimming pared 0 bases from V and 7 bases from J, leaving 17 bases between. The CDR3 region is CASSVGELLREEQYF. In DNA, the CDR3 is TGTGCCAGCAGCGTAGGGGAACTGCTACGGGAAGAGCAGTACTTC.

J is TRBJ1-1 and V is TRBV27; TRBD1 matches at 7 bases. The CDR3 consists of 15 residues. Trimming removed 3 bases from V and 4 bases from J; junction bases left unmatched: 8. Germline V CDR1 and CDR2: MNHEY, SMNVEV (reference sequence). CDR3 sequence reads: CASSFSLTGSTEAFF. CDR3 nucleotides: TGTGCCAGCAGTTTTTCCCTGACAGGGAGCACTGAAGCTTTCTTT.

The chain carries TRBV24-1 and TRBJ1-6, with D maybe TRBD1 (5 bases). Germline loops: CDR1 KGHDR, CDR2 SFDVKD. The CDR3 consists of 13 residues. Trimming took off 5 bases at V and 8 bases at J, with 9 bases between the two ends. CDR3 loop: CATSGWGDSPLHF. The CDR3, as DNA: TGTGCCACCAGTGGTTGGGGGGATTCACCCCTCCACTTT.

CDR3 DNA sequence: TGCAGCGTTACGGGACAGGGGAAGGATGAGCAGTTCTTC. It translates to CSVTGQGKDEQFF. The J gene is TRBJ2-1, the V gene TRBV29-1, with 10 bases aligning to TRBD1. The CDR3 length is 13 residues. Germline lookup yields CDR1 SQVTM and CDR2 ANQGSEA. V lost 5 bases and J lost 8; bases outside the gene matches: 6.

The chain links TRBV7-2 to TRBJ1-1, with a possible D match to TRBD1 (5 bases). CDR3 length: 12 residues. Germline-derived CDR1 and CDR2 are SGHTA and FQGNSA. V was pared by 6 bases and J by 7 bases, with 12 bases between. The CDR3 coding sequence is TGTGCCAGCAGTCTGGGACGTGTTGAAGCTTTCTTT. It specifies CASSLGRVEAFF.

This chain connects TRBV9 to TRBJ2-7; tentative D call: TRBD1 (5 bases). Germline CDR1 reads SGDLS; CDR2 reads YYNGEE. V was shortened by 0 bases and J by 3 bases, with 10 bases between the two germline ends. This CDR3 has 14 residues. The DNA of the CDR3 is TGTGCCAGCAGCGTAGGAAGGACAAACTACGAGCAGTACTTC. Translation gives CASSVGRTNYEQYF. The full variable domain, rest sourced from reference TRBV9 and TRBJ2-7, is DSGVTQTPKHLITATGQRVTLRCSPRSGDLSVYWYQQSLDQGLQFLIQYYNGEERAKGNILERFSAQQFPDLHSELNLSSLELGDSALYFCASSVGRTNYEQYFGPGTRLTVT.

This clone was observed once. This chain links TRBV18 with TRBJ2-2; D is unclear. From germline, CDR1 is KGHSH and CDR2 LQKENI. V dropped 1 base and J dropped 5 bases, with 11 bases sitting between them. The CDR3 extends over 15 amino acids. The CDR3 sequence: CASSPRQDGTGELFF. The CDR3 DNA reads TGTGCCAGCTCACCACGCCAGGACGGTACCGGGGAGCTGTTTTTT.

The rearrangement uses TRBV6-5 and TRBJ1-1; 7 nucleotides match TRBD1. The CDR3 has 12 residues. Germline CDR1 reads MNHEY; CDR2 reads SVGAGI. Losses at the gene ends were 6 bases for V and 11 bases for J; bases not matched to a gene: 9. This CDR3 is CASRNDRDRAFF. CDR3 nucleotides: TGTGCCAGCAGAAACGACAGGGACCGCGCTTTCTTT.

This chain links TRBV5-1 with TRBJ2-5; 10 bases fit TRBD1. CDR1 and CDR2 (germline): SGHRS, YFSETQ. The V segment lost 2 bases and the J segment 2 bases; nucleotides outside the gene matches: 3. This CDR3 is 15 amino acids long. The CDR3 loop reads CASSFGQGGQETQYF. CDR3 nucleotides: TGCGCCAGCAGCTTCGGACAGGGGGGGCAAGAGACCCAGTACTTC.